This passage covers 5 T cell receptor beta chains from one sample sequenced in a study of T cells in Graves' hyperthyroidism and ophthalmopathy. RNA transcripts gave rise to amplified TCR beta CDR3 regions. HTBI primers were the set used in a first-round RT-PCR of the TCR CDR3. TCRdb passed the multiplex PCR reads through MiXCR, listing each CDR3 protein once. In the table there are about 380,000 distinct CDR3 sequences, around 18% of which are singletons. The sample comprised blood. These receptors originate from a man aged 18 to 30 with Graves' ophthalmopathy.

V is TRBV6-5 and J is TRBJ1-1; D unclear. V lost 0 bases and J 3 bases, leaving 8 bases between the germline ends. Germline V gene data show CDR1 as MNHEY and CDR2 as SVGAGI. The CDR3 runs 14 residues. CDR3 loop: CASSYSLSDTEAFF. Written as DNA, the CDR3 is TGTGCCAGCAGTTACTCGTTGTCGGACACTGAAGCTTTCTTT.

The CDR3 DNA reads as TGTGCCAGCAGCTCGCGGGACAGGGGCTCTGGAAACACCATATATTTT. Residues: CASSSRDRGSGNTIYF. The genes are TRBV11-2 and TRBJ1-3, with TRBD1 identical over 10 bases. The germline V gene encodes CDR1 SGHAT and CDR2 FQNNGV. V gave up 4 bases and J gave up 0 bases; unmatched junction bases: 3. The length of the CDR3 is 16 residues.

The V gene is TRBV5-5, the J gene TRBJ2-5; no clear D. Trimming took 0 bases from V and 5 from J, leaving 5 bases between them. Germline V gives CDR1 SGHKS, CDR2 YYEKEE (reference sequence). This CDR3 has 12 amino acids. The CDR3 coding sequence is TGTGCCAGCAGCTTGGTCCTTGAGACCCAGTACTTC. Translated: CASSLVLETQYF.

The V call is TRBV27, the J call TRBJ1-6; D might be TRBD1 (5 bases). The CDR3 is 17 residues long. V gave up 3 bases and J gave up 5 bases, with 17 bases separating them. Germline lookup yields CDR1 MNHEY and CDR2 SMNVEV (reference sequence). The CDR3 bases are TGTGCCAGCAGTTTCGGCGTCAGGGACTTCAATAATTCACCCCTCCACTTT. This translates into CASSFGVRDFNNSPLHF.

This clonotype was detected many times. This chain links TRBV5-1 with TRBJ1-1, with D perhaps TRBD1 (5 bases). CDR1 is SGHRS, CDR2 YFSETQ, per germline. V shed 4 bases and J shed 5 bases, with 12 bases lying between them. The CDR3 has 13 amino acids. Here the CDR3 reads CASSGAVQTEAFF. CDR3 bases: TGCGCCAGCAGCGGGGCCGTTCAGACTGAAGCTTTCTTT.